A selection of T cell receptor beta chains follows, all from one sample in a study of technical replicates of blood from a few donors. The method was immunoSEQ multiplex PCR; TCRdb's version includes in-frame clones alone and lacks a portion of them. The sample records around 93,000 clones, 95% being singletons. The specimen sequenced was T cells isolated from PBMCs. The receptors were sampled from a human donor in good health. The CDR3 runs from the conserved cysteine through the conserved F or W. The order of the fields is V gene, clone size, J gene, D gene, CDR3 protein, CDR3 DNA. The D gene is left open where the match is weak. Clone size is not always given. Where it is, it says once, few, many or a class for expanded clones.

V gene: TRBV4-3
clone size: NA
J gene: TRBJ2-4
D gene: NA
CDR3 protein: CASSRIFDISNIQYF
CDR3 DNA: TGCGCCAGCAGCCGGATTTTCGACATTTCGAACATTCAGTACTTC

V gene: TRBV6-6
clone size: NA
J gene: TRBJ2-1
D gene: TRBD2
CDR3 protein: CASRTSLAGGGDEQFF
CDR3 DNA: TGTGCCAGCAGAACATCCCTAGCGGGAGGAGGCGATGAGCAGTTCTTC

V gene: TRBV2
clone size: NA
J gene: TRBJ1-2
D gene: NA
CDR3 protein: CASRTGGYTF
CDR3 DNA: TGTGCCAGCAGAACGGGTGGCTACACCTTC

V gene: TRBV5-4
clone size: NA
J gene: TRBJ1-1
D gene: NA
CDR3 protein: CASSLAGTTPRGEAFF
CDR3 DNA: TGTGCCAGCAGCTTGGCGGGGACTACTCCTAGGGGTGAAGCTTTCTTT

V gene: TRBV19
clone size: NA
J gene: TRBJ2-1
D gene: NA
CDR3 protein: CASRPTGFPYNEQFF
CDR3 DNA: TGTGCCAGTAGGCCTACGGGGTTTCCCTACAATGAGCAGTTCTTC

V gene: TRBV5-1
clone size: NA
J gene: TRBJ1-1
D gene: NA
CDR3 protein: CASSLGQENTEAFF
CDR3 DNA: TGCGCCAGCAGCTTGGGACAGGAGAACACTGAAGCTTTCTTT

V gene: TRBV10-3
clone size: NA
J gene: TRBJ2-7
D gene: NA
CDR3 protein: CAISESIWGAYEQYF
CDR3 DNA: TGTGCCATCAGTGAGTCTATTTGGGGAGCCTACGAGCAGTACTTC

V gene: TRBV27
clone size: NA
J gene: TRBJ2-3
D gene: TRBD1
CDR3 protein: CASSFVGGSSDTQYF
CDR3 DNA: TGTGCCAGCAGTTTCGTAGGGGGCAGTTCAGATACGCAGTATTTT

V gene: TRBV7-3
clone size: NA
J gene: TRBJ2-7
D gene: NA
CDR3 protein: CASSFLGGPEQYF
CDR3 DNA: TGTGCCAGCAGCTTTCTGGGCGGGCCTGAGCAGTACTTC

V gene: TRBV6-5
clone size: NA
J gene: TRBJ1-1
D gene: TRBD1
CDR3 protein: CASTQGAEAFF
CDR3 DNA: TGTGCCAGCACTCAGGGGGCTGAAGCTTTCTTT

V gene: TRBV4-1
clone size: NA
J gene: TRBJ2-1
D gene: TRBD2
CDR3 protein: CASSQETRTSGSWNEQFF
CDR3 DNA: TGCGCCAGCAGCCAAGAGACCCGGACTAGCGGGAGTTGGAATGAGCAGTTCTTC

V gene: TRBV19
clone size: NA
J gene: TRBJ1-2
D gene: NA
CDR3 protein: CASLARGRDGYTF
CDR3 DNA: TGTGCCAGCTTAGCCCGGGGGAGGGATGGCTACACCTTC

V gene: TRBV29-1
clone size: NA
J gene: TRBJ2-7
D gene: TRBD1
CDR3 protein: CSVTGVQGEQYF
CDR3 DNA: TGCAGCGTAACAGGGGTACAGGGGGAGCAGTACTTC

V gene: TRBV2
clone size: NA
J gene: TRBJ2-2
D gene: NA
CDR3 protein: CASDTGPGELFF
CDR3 DNA: TGTGCCAGTGATACAGGGCCCGGGGAGCTGTTTTTT

V gene: TRBV6-5
clone size: NA
J gene: TRBJ2-1
D gene: TRBD2
CDR3 protein: CASSLSGSSYNEQFF
CDR3 DNA: TGTGCCAGCAGCCTTAGCGGGAGCTCCTACAATGAGCAGTTCTTC

V gene: TRBV16
clone size: few
J gene: TRBJ1-1
D gene: NA
CDR3 protein: CASSQQGLTEAFF
CDR3 DNA: TGTGCCAGCAGCCAGCAGGGTCTCACTGAAGCTTTCTTT

V gene: TRBV6-5
clone size: NA
J gene: TRBJ1-2
D gene: NA
CDR3 protein: CASTRGGDHGYTF
CDR3 DNA: TGTGCCAGCACCCGTGGAGGGGACCATGGCTACACCTTC

V gene: TRBV6-1
clone size: NA
J gene: TRBJ1-2
D gene: TRBD1
CDR3 protein: CASSEAGQVGHYGYTF
CDR3 DNA: TGTGCCAGCAGTGAAGCTGGACAGGTGGGACACTATGGCTACACCTTC

V gene: TRBV7-9
clone size: NA
J gene: TRBJ2-7
D gene: NA
CDR3 protein: CASSYRDEQYF
CDR3 DNA: TGTGCCAGCAGCTACAGGGACGAGCAGTACTTC

V gene: TRBV5-1
clone size: NA
J gene: TRBJ1-1
D gene: NA
CDR3 protein: CASSLDGGSEAFF
CDR3 DNA: TGCGCCAGCAGCTTGGATGGGGGGTCTGAAGCTTTCTTT

V gene: TRBV7-3
clone size: NA
J gene: TRBJ2-7
D gene: TRBD1
CDR3 protein: CASSANGQAGYEQYF
CDR3 DNA: TGTGCCAGCAGCGCAAACGGACAGGCCGGCTACGAGCAGTACTTC

V gene: TRBV5-8
clone size: NA
J gene: TRBJ2-1
D gene: NA
CDR3 protein: CASSFRGNEQFF
CDR3 DNA: TGTGCCAGCAGCTTCAGGGGAAATGAGCAGTTCTTC

V gene: TRBV19
clone size: NA
J gene: TRBJ2-3
D gene: TRBD2
CDR3 protein: CASNKASGSTDTQYF
CDR3 DNA: TGTGCCAGTAACAAGGCTAGCGGGAGCACAGATACGCAGTATTTT

V gene: TRBV6-1
clone size: NA
J gene: TRBJ2-1
D gene: NA
CDR3 protein: CASSETDYNEQFF
CDR3 DNA: TGTGCCAGCAGTGAAACAGACTACAATGAGCAGTTCTTC

V gene: TRBV4-1
clone size: NA
J gene: TRBJ2-2
D gene: TRBD1
CDR3 protein: CASSQEPQGASGGELFF
CDR3 DNA: TGCGCCAGCAGCCAAGAACCACAGGGGGCTAGTGGCGGGGAGCTGTTTTTT

V gene: TRBV7-9
clone size: NA
J gene: TRBJ2-1
D gene: TRBD1
CDR3 protein: CASSLGNTGGIGEQFF
CDR3 DNA: TGTGCCAGCAGCTTAGGAAACACAGGGGGAATTGGGGAGCAGTTCTTC

V gene: TRBV4-3
clone size: NA
J gene: TRBJ1-4
D gene: TRBD1
CDR3 protein: CASSKAGTGFFLREKLFF
CDR3 DNA: TGCGCCAGCAGCAAAGCCGGGACAGGGTTTTTTTTACGGGAAAAACTGTTTTTT

V gene: TRBV6-6
clone size: few
J gene: TRBJ1-1
D gene: NA
CDR3 protein: CASSYSGSEAFF
CDR3 DNA: TGTGCCAGCAGCTACAGCGGTTCGGAAGCTTTCTTT

V gene: TRBV5-6
clone size: NA
J gene: TRBJ2-1
D gene: NA
CDR3 protein: CASSLEILGQEFF
CDR3 DNA: TGTGCCAGCAGCTTGGAAATTTTGGGACAAGAGTTCTTC

V gene: TRBV10-3
clone size: NA
J gene: TRBJ2-3
D gene: TRBD2
CDR3 protein: CAISDTSGSTDTQYF
CDR3 DNA: TGTGCCATCAGTGACACTAGCGGGAGTACAGATACGCAGTATTTT

V gene: TRBV4-3
clone size: NA
J gene: TRBJ2-2
D gene: TRBD1
CDR3 protein: CASNAGTANTGELFF
CDR3 DNA: TGCGCCAGCAACGCTGGGACAGCGAACACCGGGGAGCTGTTTTTT

V gene: TRBV11-2
clone size: once
J gene: TRBJ2-7
D gene: NA
CDR3 protein: CASSRNRAPYEQYF
CDR3 DNA: TGTGCCAGCAGCCGGAACAGGGCCCCCTACGAGCAGTACTTC

V gene: TRBV11-2
clone size: NA
J gene: TRBJ2-7
D gene: TRBD1
CDR3 protein: CASSSRQGRGAYEQYF
CDR3 DNA: TGTGCCAGCAGTTCCAGACAGGGCCGTGGAGCCTACGAGCAGTACTTC

V gene: TRBV6-1
clone size: NA
J gene: TRBJ1-2
D gene: NA
CDR3 protein: CASRDGQRTYYGYTF
CDR3 DNA: TGTGCCAGCAGGGACGGACAGCGAACGTACTATGGCTACACCTTC

V gene: TRBV7-6
clone size: NA
J gene: TRBJ2-7
D gene: TRBD1
CDR3 protein: CASSLATGNYEQYF
CDR3 DNA: TGTGCCAGCAGCTTAGCGACAGGGAACTACGAGCAGTACTTC

V gene: TRBV9
clone size: NA
J gene: TRBJ2-7
D gene: NA
CDR3 protein: CASSVGAGSYEQYF
CDR3 DNA: TGTGCCAGCAGCGTAGGGGCAGGGTCGTACGAGCAGTACTTC

V gene: TRBV6-5
clone size: NA
J gene: TRBJ1-1
D gene: TRBD1
CDR3 protein: CASTRQGITEAFF
CDR3 DNA: TGTGCCAGCACTAGACAGGGGATCACTGAAGCTTTCTTT

V gene: TRBV19
clone size: NA
J gene: TRBJ1-4
D gene: NA
CDR3 protein: CASSSQEGLYEKLFF
CDR3 DNA: TGTGCCAGTAGCTCACAGGAGGGGTTGTACGAAAAACTGTTTTTT

V gene: TRBV30
clone size: NA
J gene: TRBJ2-2
D gene: TRBD2
CDR3 protein: CAWSVQREVGELFF
CDR3 DNA: TGTGCCTGGAGTGTACAGCGGGAGGTCGGGGAGCTGTTTTTT

V gene: TRBV27
clone size: NA
J gene: TRBJ2-7
D gene: TRBD2
CDR3 protein: CASSLRGGLVIGEQYF
CDR3 DNA: TGTGCCAGCAGTTTACGCGGGGGGCTGGTGATCGGCGAGCAGTACTTC

V gene: TRBV15
clone size: NA
J gene: TRBJ2-7
D gene: NA
CDR3 protein: CATSRDRGIGEQYF
CDR3 DNA: TGTGCCACCAGCAGAGATAGGGGGATTGGCGAGCAGTACTTC

V gene: TRBV9
clone size: NA
J gene: TRBJ1-5
D gene: NA
CDR3 protein: CASSVGPGEPQHF
CDR3 DNA: TGTGCCAGCAGCGTAGGTCCAGGGGAGCCCCAGCATTTT